The present TCR beta chain was sequenced within a study of CD8 T cells in ankylosing spondylitis. Germline V lookup: CDR1 MNHEY, CDR2 SVGAGI. V gave up 0 bases and J gave up 0 bases, with 6 bases separating them. There are 14 residues in the CDR3. Generation of TCR beta libraries employed quantitative 5'-RACE incorporating molecular barcodes. TCRdb reanalysed the 5' RACE reads using MiXCR and keeps one entry per CDR3 protein. Found here are about 36,000 distinct CDR3 sequences, roughly 12% of them singletons; the top ten hold 32%. This clonotype is labeled as medium-sized (0.01 to 0.1%). The TCR sequence derives from a male donor with ankylosing spondylitis. The chain employs TRBV6-5 and TRBJ2-7; D is ambiguous. Source material: synovial fluid, either unsorted or a sorted T cell fraction (not recorded which). The CDR3 reads CASSYSAVSYEQYF. The CDR3 DNA sequence: TGTGCCAGCAGTTACTCGGCCGTCTCCTACGAGCAGTACTTC.